This entry features one TCR beta chain sequence. The table lists this clonotype with a few counts. Its cognate antigen has yet to be identified. Base qualities were left out, and no much larger clone turns up one base away. Sequencing instrument: Illumina HiSeq 2500. Quantitative 5'-RACE with molecular barcodes was the method used to prepare the TCR beta libraries. In the original analysis: A new computational method based on a probabilistic model of VDJ rearrangement was used to identify disease-linked TCR variants. TCRdb trimmed the raw reads at Q25, called clones with MiXCR and kept productive beta chains. Every entry covers one CDR3 protein and lists the most common genes and DNA from its rows. TCRdb's processing, not the authors' own work, is the source of the V and J calls. Here the sample has around 430,000 distinct CDR3 sequences; 17% occur a single time. Jointly, the top ten make up around 0.92% of the sample.

The data are from a study of CD8 T cells in ankylosing spondylitis (dated by TCRdb to the late 2010s). At the level of the whole study: To find TCR variants linked to disease, the study profiled T cell receptor beta repertoires in ankylosing spondylitis patients and healthy donors. The whole study cohort included 108 healthy donors and 20 to 30 ankylosing spondylitis patients. Peripheral blood was sampled, and synovial fluid was additionally collected from ankylosing spondylitis patients. Study-wide findings and limitations: Some of the motif variants had been reported before in the synovial fluid and blood of reactive arthritis patients, a finding that suggests common disease-initiation mechanisms. A TCR beta motif of 7 or 8 highly homologous amino acid variants appeared characteristic of blood from ankylosing spondylitis patients. The disease-linked clones showed a CD8+ phenotype and occurred at relatively low frequencies in peripheral blood. The disease-linked clones were reported as significantly enriched in matched synovial fluid samples from ankylosing spondylitis patients.

For CDR1 and CDR2, the germline V gene lists KGHSH and LQKENI. The CDR3, cysteine through phenylalanine, is 16 amino acids long. Just the 48-base CDR3 DNA is kept, in frame starting at base 1. V and J lose 3 bases and 2 bases, and a span of 16 bases separates them. The TCR was taken from a male donor with ankylosing spondylitis. Sequenced sample: blood, either unsorted or a sorted T cell fraction (not recorded which). The chain is assembled from TRBV18 and TRBJ1-2; matching of 6 bases hints at TRBD1 as the D gene. The CDR3 is CASSPIGGGSNYGYTF. The bases read TGTGCCAGCTCACCTATTGGAGGGGGATCAAACTATGGCTACACCTTC.